By share of the sample, the clone carrying this T cell receptor beta chain is medium-sized (0.01 to 0.1%). The antigen remains undetermined. This beta chain slipped into a library made for alpha chains as a stray read, so its size is not meaningful. The record originates from a study of spatial heterogeneity in lung cancer. Noted time point: sample taken at primary tumor resection. Without sorting, whole RNA was sequenced from tumor, nontumor lung or frozen PBMC. Study conclusions and caveats: Counts of expanded alpha and beta TCRs within tumors tracked the tumor nonsynonymous mutation count.

The V segment lost 7 bases and the J segment 4 bases; nucleotides outside the gene matches: 4. CDR1 and CDR2 from the germline V gene are ENHRY and SYGVKD. The CDR3 runs 14 residues. One entry per CDR3 protein, called by TCRdb with MiXCR from the 5' RACE reads. The sample contains about 8,100 distinct CDR3 sequences, roughly an eighth of which appear only once. The sequence was obtained from a male donor with early-stage non-small cell lung cancer. V is TRBV10-3 and J is TRBJ2-7, with 13 nucleotides matching TRBD2. The source material was lung tumor tissue, sampled at surgery. CDR3 nucleotide sequence: TGTGCCATCACCCGGACTAGCGGGAGTTACGAGCAGTACTTC. It specifies CAITRTSGSYEQYF.